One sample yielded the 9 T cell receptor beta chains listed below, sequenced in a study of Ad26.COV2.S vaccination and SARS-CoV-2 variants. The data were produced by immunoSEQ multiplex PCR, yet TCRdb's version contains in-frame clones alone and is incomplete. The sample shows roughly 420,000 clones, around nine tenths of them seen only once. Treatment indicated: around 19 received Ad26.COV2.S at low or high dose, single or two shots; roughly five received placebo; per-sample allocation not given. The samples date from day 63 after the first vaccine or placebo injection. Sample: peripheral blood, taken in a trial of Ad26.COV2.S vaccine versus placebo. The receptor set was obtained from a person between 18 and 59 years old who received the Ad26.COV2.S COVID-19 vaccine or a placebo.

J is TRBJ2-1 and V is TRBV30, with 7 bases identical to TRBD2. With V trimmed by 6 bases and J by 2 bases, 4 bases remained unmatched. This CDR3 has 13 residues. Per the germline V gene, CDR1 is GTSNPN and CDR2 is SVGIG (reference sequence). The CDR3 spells CACGGTAYNEQFF. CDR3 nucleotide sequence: TGTGCCTGCGGGGGGACCGCCTACAATGAGCAGTTCTTC.

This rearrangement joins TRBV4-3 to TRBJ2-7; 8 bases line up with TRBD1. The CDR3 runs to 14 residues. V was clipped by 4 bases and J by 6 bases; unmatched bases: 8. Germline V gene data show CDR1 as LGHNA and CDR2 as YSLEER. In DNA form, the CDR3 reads TGCGCCAGCAGCCCAGACAGGGGTTTCTTCGAGCAGTACTTC. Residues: CASSPDRGFFEQYF.

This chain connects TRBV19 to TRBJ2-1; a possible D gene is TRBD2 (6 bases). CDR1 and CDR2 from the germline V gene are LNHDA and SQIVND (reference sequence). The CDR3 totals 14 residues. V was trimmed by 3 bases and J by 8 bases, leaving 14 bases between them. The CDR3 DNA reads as TGTGCCAGTAGTATCGGCCCGGGGGATCATGAGCAGTTCTTC. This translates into CASSIGPGDHEQFF.

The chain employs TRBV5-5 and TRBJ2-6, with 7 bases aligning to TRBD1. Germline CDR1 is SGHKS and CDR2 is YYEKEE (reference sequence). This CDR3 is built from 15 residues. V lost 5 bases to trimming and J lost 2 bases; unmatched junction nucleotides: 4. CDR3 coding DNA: TGTGCCAGCAGATATGACAGGGCTGGGGCCAACGTCCTGACTTTC. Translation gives CASRYDRAGANVLTF. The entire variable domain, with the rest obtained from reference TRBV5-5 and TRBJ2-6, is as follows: DAGVTQSPTHLIKTRGQQVTLRCSPISGHKSVSWYQQVLGQGPQFIFQYYEKEERGRGNFPDRFSARQFPNYSSELNVNALLLGDSALYLCASRYDRAGANVLTFGAGSRLTVL.

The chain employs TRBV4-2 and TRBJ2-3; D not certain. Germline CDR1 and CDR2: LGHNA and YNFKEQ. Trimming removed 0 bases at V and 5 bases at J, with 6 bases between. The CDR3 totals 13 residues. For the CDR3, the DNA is TGTGCCAGCAGCCAAGACGGCATAGATACGCAGTATTTT. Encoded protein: CASSQDGIDTQYF.

The CDR3 nucleotides read TGTGCCAGCAGTTACTTAGCGGGGGGGCAAGAGACCCAGTACTTC. Amino acid sequence: CASSYLAGGQETQYF. The chain links TRBV6-2 or TRBV6-3 to TRBJ2-5, with TRBD2 matching 11 bases. V was pared by 1 base and J by 2 bases, with 0 bases of the junction left unmatched. The CDR3 is 15 residues long. Looked up from germline, CDR1 is MNHEY and CDR2 is SVGEGT.

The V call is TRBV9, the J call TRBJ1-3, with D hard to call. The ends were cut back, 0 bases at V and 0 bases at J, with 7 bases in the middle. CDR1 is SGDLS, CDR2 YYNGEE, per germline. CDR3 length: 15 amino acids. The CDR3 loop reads CASSVAQSSGNTIYF. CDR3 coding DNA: TGTGCCAGCAGCGTAGCACAGTCCTCTGGAAACACCATATATTTT. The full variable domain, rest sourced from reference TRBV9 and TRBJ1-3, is DSGVTQTPKHLITATGQRVTLRCSPRSGDLSVYWYQQSLDQGLQFLIQYYNGEERAKGNILERFSAQQFPDLHSELNLSSLELGDSALYFCASSVAQSSGNTIYFGEGSWLTVV.

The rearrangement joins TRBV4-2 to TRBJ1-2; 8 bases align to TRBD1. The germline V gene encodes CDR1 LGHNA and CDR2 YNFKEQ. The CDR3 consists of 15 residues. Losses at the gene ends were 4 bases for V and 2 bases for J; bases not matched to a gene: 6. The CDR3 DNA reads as TGTGCCAGCAGCCTACCGGGACAGGCGAACTATGGCTACACCTTC. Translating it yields CASSLPGQANYGYTF.

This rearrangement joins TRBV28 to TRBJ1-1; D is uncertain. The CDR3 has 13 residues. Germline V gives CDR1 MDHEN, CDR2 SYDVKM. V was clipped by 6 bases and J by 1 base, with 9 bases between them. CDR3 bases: TGTGCCAGCAGCTACTCGGGGAACACTGAAGCTTTCTTT. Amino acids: CASSYSGNTEAFF.